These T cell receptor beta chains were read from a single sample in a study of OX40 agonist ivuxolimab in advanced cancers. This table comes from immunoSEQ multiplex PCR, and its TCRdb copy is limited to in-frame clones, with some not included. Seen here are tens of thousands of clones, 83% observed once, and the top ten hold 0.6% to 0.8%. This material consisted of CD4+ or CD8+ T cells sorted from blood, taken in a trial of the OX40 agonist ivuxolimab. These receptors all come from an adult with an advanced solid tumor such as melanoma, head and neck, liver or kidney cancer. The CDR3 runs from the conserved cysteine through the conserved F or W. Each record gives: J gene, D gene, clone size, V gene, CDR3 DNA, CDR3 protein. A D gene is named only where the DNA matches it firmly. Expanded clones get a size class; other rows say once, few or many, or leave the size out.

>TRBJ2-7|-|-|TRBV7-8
TGTGCCAGCAGCTTAGGAGGTTCCGCCTACGAGCAGTACTTC
CASSLGGSAYEQYF
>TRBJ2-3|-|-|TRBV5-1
TGCGCCAGCAGCTTGGGCGGGGGCGGCACAGATACGCAGTATTTT
CASSLGGGGTDTQYF
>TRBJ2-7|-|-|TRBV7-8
TGTGCCAGCAGCTTAGTAGACGAGCAGTACTTC
CASSLVDEQYF
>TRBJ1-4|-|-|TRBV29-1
TGCAGCGTACAGGGCTCAACTAATGAAAAACTGTTTTTT
CSVQGSTNEKLFF
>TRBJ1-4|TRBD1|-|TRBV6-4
TGTGCCAGCAGTGGACAGGGGGCTGAAAAACTGTTTTTT
CASSGQGAEKLFF
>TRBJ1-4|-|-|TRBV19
TGTGCCAGTAGTATCCCCAGGCGGGGGGAAAAACTGTTTTTT
CASSIPRRGEKLFF
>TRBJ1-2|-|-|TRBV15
TGTGCCACCAGCAGAGATTATTGGACGAGCCGGGTCCTTGGGTACTATGGCTACACCTTC
CATSRDYWTSRVLGYYGYTF
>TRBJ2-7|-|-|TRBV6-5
TGTGCCAGCAGCCTCGGACGTTCCTACGAGCAGTACTTC
CASSLGRSYEQYF
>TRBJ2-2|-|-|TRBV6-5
TGTGCCAGCAGGCTTAGAGGCACCGGGGAGCTGTTTTTT
CASRLRGTGELFF
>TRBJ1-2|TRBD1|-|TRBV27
TGTGCCAGCAGTTTAAGGGACAGGGGAAACTATGGCTACACCTTC
CASSLRDRGNYGYTF
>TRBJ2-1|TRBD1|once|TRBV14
TGTGCCAGCAGCCAACCGACAGGGGCGAATATGAATGAGCAGTTCTTC
CASSQPTGANMNEQFF
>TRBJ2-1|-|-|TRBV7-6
TGTGCCAGCAGCTTAGCGCGGGGCAATGAGCAGTTCTTC
CASSLARGNEQFF
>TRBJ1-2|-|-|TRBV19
TGTGCCAGTACCCCTGGACGAGGGAATTGGGTTGTTGGCTACACCTTC
CASTPGRGNWVVGYTF
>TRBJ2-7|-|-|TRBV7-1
TGTGCCAGCAGCCCCGGCTTGGAGCAGTACTTC
CASSPGLEQYF
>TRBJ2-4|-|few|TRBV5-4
TGTGCCAGCAGCTTGTCGACGCCCAAAGCCAAAAACATTCAGTACTTC
CASSLSTPKAKNIQYF
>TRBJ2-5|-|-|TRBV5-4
TGTGCCAGCAGCCCCGGTGGGGAAGAGACCCAGTACTTC
CASSPGGEETQYF
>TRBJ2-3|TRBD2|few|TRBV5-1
TGCGCCAGCAGCCCCGGGGGGGGCCCAGATACGCAGTATTTT
CASSPGGGPDTQYF
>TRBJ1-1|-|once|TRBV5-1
TGCGCCAGCAGCCCCTTACAGGGCCCGGGCACTGAAGCTTTCTTT
CASSPLQGPGTEAFF